This paragraph covers one TCR beta chain sequence. The data were obtained in a study of blood T cell repertoires in COVID-19. The V gene lost 0 bases and the J gene lost 4 bases, with 11 bases spanning the gap. The CDR3 contains 14 residues. CDR1 is SGHNT, CDR2 YYREEE, per germline (reference sequence). The authors' processing: Amplification of reference gene primers was used by the study to estimate nucleated cell counts. Method: immunoSEQ multiplex PCR; TCRdb's copy keeps in-frame clones and lacks some. The V and J calls and the clone size are those of that table, but D and trimming were determined from the DNA. The data hold about 170,000 clones, with 87% observed a single time.

This sequence joins TRBV5-4 and TRBJ2-7; D perhaps matches TRBD1 (5 bases). Sequencing was performed on peripheral blood. The TCR originated in a man between 18 and 35 years old with active or convalescent COVID-19. The CDR3 loop reads CASSLDLGRYEQYF. DNA for the CDR3: TGTGCCAGCAGCTTGGACTTGGGGCGGTACGAGCAGTACTTC.